Sequencing of this TCR beta chain was carried out in a study of preoperative IRX-2 immunotherapy in early breast cancer. This clone was seen only a few times. Assay: immunoSEQ multiplex PCR; the TCRdb copy retains only in-frame clones and omits some. The sample carries roughly 27,000 clones, around 75% recorded once. Sample treatment: preoperative locoregional IRX-2 cytokine immunotherapy. Samples came from a phase Ib trial of preoperative locoregional IRX-2 cytokine immunotherapy. The ends were cut back, 3 bases at V and 3 bases at J, with 12 bases in the middle. Germline CDR1 and CDR2: SGHNT and YENEEA. This CDR3 is built from 14 residues.

Sequenced here: lymph node tissue, sampled before IRX-2 immunotherapy. The sequence was collected from a human donor with breast cancer. The chain has TRBV11-3 and TRBJ2-7; tentatively, D is TRBD2 (7 bases). CDR3 in amino acids: CASSFGGRDYEQYF. The CDR3 DNA follows: TGTGCCAGCAGCTTCGGGGGGCGCGACTACGAGCAGTACTTC.